A selection of T cell receptor beta chains follows, all from one sample in a study of cytomegalovirus exposure and HLA in healthy donors. TCRdb keeps only in-frame clones here, not all; method: immunoSEQ multiplex PCR. The data contain some 100,000 clones, around 84% of them singletons. Sequences were obtained from PBMCs. Receptor source: a woman between 18 and 29 years old in good health and CMV-seronegative. The CDR3 runs from the conserved cysteine through the conserved F or W. D genes are given only for firm matches. Expanded clones are given a class, and other clones once, few, many or no size at all.

clone size,V gene,J gene,D gene,CDR3 DNA,CDR3 protein
once,TRBV27,TRBJ2-2,-,TGTGCCAGCAGCCGAAGGGGGGGGGCCGGGGAGCTGTTTTTT,CASSRRGGAGELFF
-,TRBV6-5,TRBJ2-4,TRBD1,TGTGCCAGCAGTACGACAGGGATGAACATTCAGTACTTC,CASSTTGMNIQYF
-,TRBV7-3,TRBJ2-5,TRBD2,TGTGCCAGCAGCTTAAGGGGGGGGTTCCAAGAGACCCAGTACTTC,CASSLRGGFQETQYF
-,TRBV7-8,TRBJ1-3,-,TGTGCCAGCAGCTCCAGGGTCCCGGCTGGAAACACCATATATTTT,CASSSRVPAGNTIYF
once,TRBV9,TRBJ2-5,-,TGTGCCAGCAGCGTAGCTGAGAAGCCCGGGACCCAGTACTTC,CASSVAEKPGTQYF
-,TRBV7-9,TRBJ2-5,-,TGTGCCAGCAGATCCAAGGGGCCCCAAGAGACCCAGTACTTC,CASRSKGPQETQYF
-,TRBV10-3,TRBJ1-5,-,TGTGCCATCAGTGAGTCGGACAGCCAAAATCAGCCCCAGCATTTT,CAISESDSQNQPQHF
-,TRBV28,TRBJ2-2,TRBD2,TGTGCCAGCAGGGGTGGACTAGCGGGAACCGGGGAGCTGTTTTTT,CASRGGLAGTGELFF
-,TRBV2,TRBJ1-5,-,TGTGCCAGCAGTGAAAGGGGGGGCCGTCAGCCCCAGCATTTT,CASSERGGRQPQHF
-,TRBV6-1,TRBJ1-2,TRBD1,TGTGCCAGCAGTTTCGGGACAGGAGACTATGGCTACACCTTC,CASSFGTGDYGYTF
once,TRBV7-9,TRBJ2-1,-,TGTGCCAGCAGCTTAGGGGGGCCGCGGAATGAGCAGTTCTTC,CASSLGGPRNEQFF
-,TRBV19,TRBJ2-7,TRBD2,TGTGCCAGTAGGACGGTGGGACTAGCGGGGGGGGCTAGGGAGCAGTACTTC,CASRTVGLAGGAREQYF
-,TRBV2,TRBJ2-7,-,TGTGCCAGCAGTGGCTCGGACACCGAGTCCTACGAGCAGTACTTC,CASSGSDTESYEQYF
-,TRBV7-9,TRBJ2-2,-,TGTGCCAGCAGCTTAGGCGGGACTCAACCAACCGGGGAGCTGTTTTTT,CASSLGGTQPTGELFF
-,TRBV5-1,TRBJ2-5,TRBD1,TGCGCCAGCAGCTTGAGGGGGCCCCAAGAGACCCAGTACTTC,CASSLRGPQETQYF
-,TRBV4-1,TRBJ2-3,TRBD2,TGCGCCAGCACCCGGGGGTTAGCGGGCCGCACAGATACGCAGTATTTT,CASTRGLAGRTDTQYF
-,TRBV1,TRBJ1-1,-,TGCACCAGCACCCATAAAAGAGGTTATCTAGGGGACACTGAAGCTTTCTTT,CTSTHKRGYLGDTEAFF
-,TRBV20-1,TRBJ2-5,-,TGCAGTGTTGGCCGCGGTGGGACCCAGTACTTC,CSVGRGGTQYF
-,TRBV11-2,TRBJ2-1,-,TGTGCCAGCAGCTTAGGTAGGGGGGGGCCCCAGTTCTTC,CASSLGRGGPQFF
-,TRBV6-5,TRBJ1-5,-,TGTGCCAGCAGTTCCCGGGACAAAGTGGATCAGCCCCAGCATTTT,CASSSRDKVDQPQHF
-,TRBV19,TRBJ2-7,TRBD1,TGTGCCAGTAGTTATGATGGGACAGGGGCCTACGAGCAGTACTTC,CASSYDGTGAYEQYF
-,TRBV28,TRBJ1-6,TRBD1,TGTGCCAGCAGTTTAGGGACAGGGGTGAAATCACCCCTCCACTTT,CASSLGTGVKSPLHF
-,TRBV27,TRBJ1-5,-,TGTGCCAGCAGTACGGGGGGCTGGAATCAGCCCCAGCATTTT,CASSTGGWNQPQHF
-,TRBV18,TRBJ2-1,TRBD2,TGTGCCAGCTCACCACTTTTACTACTAGCGAATGAGCAGTTCTTC,CASSPLLLLANEQFF
once,TRBV7-9,TRBJ1-2,TRBD1,TGTTCCAGCAGCGGACAGGGAAATGGCTACACCTTC,CSSSGQGNGYTF
-,TRBV11-2,TRBJ2-3,TRBD2,TGTGCCAGCAGCCCACGGACTAGCGGGATTCTCACAGATACGCAGTATTTT,CASSPRTSGILTDTQYF
-,TRBV27,TRBJ2-3,TRBD1,TGTGCCAGCAGTCTATCCTCCAGGGACAGGGTGTGGTTCCGCGGCACAGATACGCAGTATTTT,CASSLSSRDRVWFRGTDTQYF
-,TRBV28,TRBJ1-5,-,TGTGCCAGCAGTTTAGGGCCGGCTAACAATCAGCCCCAGCATTTT,CASSLGPANNQPQHF
-,TRBV5-6,TRBJ2-4,-,TGTGCCAGCAGCTTCTGGCTGCACGCCAAAAACATTCAGTACTTC,CASSFWLHAKNIQYF
few,TRBV18,TRBJ2-5,TRBD1,TGTGCCAGCTCACCAAGTAGCCTCCGGGACAGGGGGGAGACCCAGTACTTC,CASSPSSLRDRGETQYF
-,TRBV10-3,TRBJ1-2,TRBD1,TGTGCCATCAGTGGGGACAGGAACTATGGCTACACCTTC,CAISGDRNYGYTF
-,TRBV5-1,TRBJ2-3,-,TGCGCCAGCAGCTTGGGTTATAGGGGATCGGAAGATACGCAGTATTTT,CASSLGYRGSEDTQYF
-,TRBV4-1,TRBJ1-2,-,TGCGCCAGCAGCCACCCGGCCGGAGGGATCTATGGCTACACCTTC,CASSHPAGGIYGYTF
-,TRBV4-3,TRBJ2-1,TRBD2,TGCGCCAGCAGCCAAGGCCTAGCGGGGGGTCGGGAGCAGTTCTTC,CASSQGLAGGREQFF
-,TRBV30,TRBJ2-7,TRBD1,TGTGCCTGGAGCCCGGGACAGGTCTCCTACGAGCAGTACTTC,CAWSPGQVSYEQYF
-,TRBV18,TRBJ1-1,-,TGTGCCAGCTCCCCAGACAGTCCCACTGAAGCTTTCTTT,CASSPDSPTEAFF
-,TRBV27,TRBJ2-7,TRBD1,TGTGCCATTCGATCGACAGGGAGTCCCTACGAGCAGTACTTC,CAIRSTGSPYEQYF
once,TRBV7-8,TRBJ2-7,TRBD1,TGTGCCAGCAGCTTAAACAGGGGGGTAGGCTACGAGCAGTACTTC,CASSLNRGVGYEQYF
-,TRBV6-1,TRBJ2-1,TRBD2,TGTGCCAGCAGTGCGCAACCTCTAGCGGACAAGCAGTTCTTC,CASSAQPLADKQFF
-,TRBV7-9,TRBJ1-2,TRBD1,TGTGCCAGCAGCTTGGGACAGGGGAGGGACTATGGCTACACCTTC,CASSLGQGRDYGYTF
-,TRBV7-2,TRBJ1-5,TRBD1,TGTGCCAGCAGCTTAAGCACAGGGGTAATAGTCAATCAGCCCCAGCATTTT,CASSLSTGVIVNQPQHF
-,TRBV30,TRBJ2-4,-,TGTGCCTGGAATCCAGGGACTCCGTCTGAAGCCAAAAACATTCAGTACTTC,CAWNPGTPSEAKNIQYF
-,TRBV19,TRBJ2-5,-,TGTGCCAGTAGTATACAGGCTCTCGCCCAAGAGACCCAGTACTTC,CASSIQALAQETQYF
-,TRBV18,TRBJ2-1,TRBD2,TGTGCCAGCTCAACCTATATTACTAGCGGGGCTAATGAGCAGTTCTTC,CASSTYITSGANEQFF